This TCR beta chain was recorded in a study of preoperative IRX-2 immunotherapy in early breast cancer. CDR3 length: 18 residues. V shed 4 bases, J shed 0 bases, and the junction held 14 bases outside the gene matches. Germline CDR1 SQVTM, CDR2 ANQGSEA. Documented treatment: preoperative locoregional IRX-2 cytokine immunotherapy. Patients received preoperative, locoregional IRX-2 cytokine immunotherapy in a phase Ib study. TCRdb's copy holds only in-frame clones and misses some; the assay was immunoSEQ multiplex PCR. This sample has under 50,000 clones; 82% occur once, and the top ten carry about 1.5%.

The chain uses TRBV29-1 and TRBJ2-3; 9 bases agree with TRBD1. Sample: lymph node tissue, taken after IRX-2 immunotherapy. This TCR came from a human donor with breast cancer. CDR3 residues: CSVVPGTGWNRSTDTQYF. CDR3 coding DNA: TGCAGCGTTGTACCCGGGACAGGGTGGAATCGAAGCACAGATACGCAGTATTTT.